This T cell receptor beta chain was captured in a study of blood T cell repertoires in COVID-19. Generated by immunoSEQ multiplex PCR, the TCRdb table keeps only in-frame clones and is missing some. The table includes about 250,000 clones, about four fifths detected once. This CDR3 spans 15 amino acids. Germline CDR1 and CDR2: KGHSH and LQKENI. The ends lost 3 bases at V and 4 bases at J; junction bases unmatched: 3. This chain links TRBV18 with TRBJ2-3; TRBD2 matches at 11 bases. The TCR originated in a man at least 80 years old with acute or convalescent COVID-19. The specimen sequenced was peripheral blood. In DNA form, the CDR3 reads TGTGCCAGCTCACCGTTTAGCGGGAGGGCAGATACGCAGTATTTT. Its protein is CASSPFSGRADTQYF.